The rows below give T cell receptor beta chains drawn from one sample of a study of T cell responses to AZD1222 COVID-19 vaccine. Sequencing used immunoSEQ multiplex PCR; TCRdb keeps in-frame clones, though not all of them. The sample has around 140,000 clones, approximately 91% seen once. The specimen was peripheral blood, collected 28 days after the second dose of the MenACWY control vaccine. The receptors here all came from an adult who received the MenACWY meningococcal vaccine as a control. The CDR3 runs from the conserved cysteine through the conserved F or W. D genes are given only for firm matches. The size of a clone is reported for some rows only, either as once, few or many, or as a class for expanded clones.

J gene: TRBJ2-2
V gene: TRBV4-3
clone size: NA
D gene: NA
CDR3 protein: CASSQGPSTGELFF
CDR3 DNA: TGCGCCAGCAGCCAAGGCCCGAGCACCGGGGAGCTGTTTTTT

J gene: TRBJ1-6
V gene: TRBV7-9
clone size: NA
D gene: NA
CDR3 protein: CASSPRRDSYNSPLHF
CDR3 DNA: TGTGCCAGCAGCCCCCGGAGGGACTCCTATAATTCACCCCTCCACTTT

J gene: TRBJ2-2
V gene: TRBV28
clone size: few
D gene: TRBD2
CDR3 protein: CASSFHSGSRTGELFF
CDR3 DNA: TGTGCCAGCAGTTTTCATAGCGGGAGCCGGACCGGGGAGCTGTTTTTT

J gene: TRBJ2-5
V gene: TRBV6-5
clone size: NA
D gene: NA
CDR3 protein: CASSRLGGGETQYF
CDR3 DNA: TGTGCCAGCAGCAGACTAGGAGGAGGAGAGACCCAGTACTTC

J gene: TRBJ2-7
V gene: TRBV4-3
clone size: once
D gene: TRBD1
CDR3 protein: CASSQTDRVSEQYF
CDR3 DNA: TGCGCCAGCAGCCAAACGGACAGGGTCAGCGAGCAGTACTTC

J gene: TRBJ1-2
V gene: TRBV6-1
clone size: NA
D gene: NA
CDR3 protein: CASSELDGYTF
CDR3 DNA: TGTGCCAGCAGTGAACTTGATGGCTACACCTTC

J gene: TRBJ2-4
V gene: TRBV3-1/TRBV3-2
clone size: NA
D gene: NA
CDR3 protein: CASSQGQTIQYF
CDR3 DNA: TGTGCCAGCAGCCAAGGACAAACCATTCAGTACTTC

J gene: TRBJ1-1
V gene: TRBV9
clone size: NA
D gene: NA
CDR3 protein: CASSPTLYDRRGTEAFF
CDR3 DNA: TGTGCCAGCAGCCCCACTCTCTACGACAGGAGGGGCACTGAAGCTTTCTTT

J gene: TRBJ2-1
V gene: TRBV30
clone size: NA
D gene: TRBD2
CDR3 protein: CASIAGGNNEQFF
CDR3 DNA: TGTGCCTCGATAGCGGGAGGGAACAATGAGCAGTTCTTC

J gene: TRBJ1-4
V gene: TRBV7-2
clone size: NA
D gene: TRBD1
CDR3 protein: CASSPRQGGGSNEKLFF
CDR3 DNA: TGTGCCAGCAGCCCAAGACAGGGAGGGGGCTCTAATGAAAAACTGTTTTTT

J gene: TRBJ2-1
V gene: TRBV2
clone size: NA
D gene: NA
CDR3 protein: CASLSEYLDNEQFF
CDR3 DNA: TGTGCCAGCCTTAGCGAGTACCTTGACAATGAGCAGTTCTTC

J gene: TRBJ2-3
V gene: TRBV3-1/TRBV3-2
clone size: NA
D gene: TRBD1
CDR3 protein: CASSPGQVSVDTQYF
CDR3 DNA: TGTGCCAGCAGCCCGGGACAGGTGAGCGTAGATACGCAGTATTTT

J gene: TRBJ2-7
V gene: TRBV11-2
clone size: NA
D gene: NA
CDR3 protein: CASSLDRGPYEQYF
CDR3 DNA: TGTGCCAGCAGCTTAGATCGGGGACCCTACGAGCAGTACTTC

J gene: TRBJ2-7
V gene: TRBV6-6
clone size: NA
D gene: TRBD1
CDR3 protein: CASSPRGQGEQYF
CDR3 DNA: TGTGCCAGCAGCCCACGCGGACAGGGCGAGCAGTACTTC

J gene: TRBJ2-5
V gene: TRBV7-3
clone size: NA
D gene: NA
CDR3 protein: CASSGYPGTQETQYF
CDR3 DNA: TGTGCCAGCAGCGGTTACCCAGGGACTCAAGAGACCCAGTACTTC

J gene: TRBJ1-1
V gene: TRBV29-1
clone size: many
D gene: NA
CDR3 protein: CSVDPHGGRRTEAFF
CDR3 DNA: TGCAGCGTTGACCCCCATGGGGGGCGCAGGACTGAAGCTTTCTTT

J gene: TRBJ2-5
V gene: TRBV5-1
clone size: NA
D gene: NA
CDR3 protein: CASSLGRGSGETQYF
CDR3 DNA: TGCGCCAGCAGCCTGGGCAGGGGTTCTGGAGAGACCCAGTACTTC

J gene: TRBJ2-1
V gene: TRBV7-9
clone size: NA
D gene: NA
CDR3 protein: CATRPGLSYNEQFF
CDR3 DNA: TGTGCCACCCGTCCGGGGCTCTCCTACAATGAGCAGTTCTTC

J gene: TRBJ1-5
V gene: TRBV6-5
clone size: few
D gene: NA
CDR3 protein: CASSYSIAQPQHF
CDR3 DNA: TGTGCCAGCAGTTACTCTATTGCTCAGCCCCAGCATTTT

J gene: TRBJ1-6
V gene: TRBV28
clone size: NA
D gene: NA
CDR3 protein: CASSTEGTPNNSPLHF
CDR3 DNA: TGTGCCAGCAGCACCGAGGGGACACCTAATAATTCACCCCTCCACTTT

J gene: TRBJ2-7
V gene: TRBV7-8
clone size: once
D gene: NA
CDR3 protein: CASSGGAGRGYEQYF
CDR3 DNA: TGTGCCAGCAGCGGGGGGGCAGGGCGAGGCTACGAGCAGTACTTC

J gene: TRBJ1-2
V gene: TRBV19
clone size: NA
D gene: NA
CDR3 protein: CASSIGSLAYGYTF
CDR3 DNA: TGTGCCAGTAGTATTGGCTCGTTGGCCTATGGCTACACCTTC

J gene: TRBJ2-7
V gene: TRBV10-3
clone size: NA
D gene: TRBD2
CDR3 protein: CAISPGTSGRAGYEQYF
CDR3 DNA: TGTGCCATCAGTCCCGGGACTAGCGGGAGGGCCGGCTACGAGCAGTACTTC

J gene: TRBJ2-5
V gene: TRBV30
clone size: NA
D gene: NA
CDR3 protein: CAWSTGSQETQYF
CDR3 DNA: TGTGCCTGGAGTACAGGTAGCCAAGAGACCCAGTACTTC

J gene: TRBJ2-6
V gene: TRBV12-3/TRBV12-4
clone size: NA
D gene: NA
CDR3 protein: CASRAGANVLTF
CDR3 DNA: TGTGCCAGCAGGGCTGGGGCCAACGTCCTGACTTTC

J gene: TRBJ2-7
V gene: TRBV29-1
clone size: NA
D gene: TRBD1
CDR3 protein: CSALSGTGVRYEQYF
CDR3 DNA: TGCAGCGCGTTATCCGGGACAGGGGTAAGGTACGAGCAGTACTTC

J gene: TRBJ1-1
V gene: TRBV4-2
clone size: NA
D gene: TRBD1
CDR3 protein: CASSQDRGRTEAFF
CDR3 DNA: TGTGCCAGCAGCCAAGACAGGGGGCGCACTGAAGCTTTCTTT

J gene: TRBJ1-3
V gene: TRBV6-5
clone size: NA
D gene: NA
CDR3 protein: CASSYDGARSGNTIYF
CDR3 DNA: TGTGCCAGCAGTTACGATGGGGCGAGATCTGGAAACACCATATATTTT

J gene: TRBJ1-5
V gene: TRBV5-6
clone size: NA
D gene: TRBD1
CDR3 protein: CASSFTGGGQPQHF
CDR3 DNA: TGTGCCAGCAGCTTTACAGGGGGCGGTCAGCCCCAGCATTTT

J gene: TRBJ1-1
V gene: TRBV19
clone size: NA
D gene: NA
CDR3 protein: CASSIGRPNPNTEAFF
CDR3 DNA: TGTGCCAGTAGTATAGGACGGCCGAATCCGAACACTGAAGCTTTCTTT

J gene: TRBJ2-3
V gene: TRBV11-3
clone size: NA
D gene: NA
CDR3 protein: CASSLGITGRATDTQYF
CDR3 DNA: TGTGCCAGCAGCTTGGGAATTACGGGACGAGCGACAGATACGCAGTATTTT

J gene: TRBJ1-2
V gene: TRBV18
clone size: NA
D gene: NA
CDR3 protein: CASSPQGHNYGYTF
CDR3 DNA: TGTGCCAGCTCGCCTCAGGGTCATAACTATGGCTACACCTTC

J gene: TRBJ2-1
V gene: TRBV3-1/TRBV3-2
clone size: NA
D gene: NA
CDR3 protein: CASSHVEGEQFF
CDR3 DNA: TGTGCCAGCAGCCACGTCGAGGGGGAGCAGTTCTTC

J gene: TRBJ1-1
V gene: TRBV4-3
clone size: NA
D gene: NA
CDR3 protein: CASSQDGGAEAFF
CDR3 DNA: TGCGCCAGCAGCCAAGATGGAGGGGCTGAAGCTTTCTTT

J gene: TRBJ2-7
V gene: TRBV7-2
clone size: once
D gene: TRBD2
CDR3 protein: CASSSNSGGADQGQYF
CDR3 DNA: TGTGCCAGCAGCTCCAATAGCGGGGGAGCCGACCAAGGGCAGTACTTC

J gene: TRBJ2-1
V gene: TRBV10-3
clone size: once
D gene: NA
CDR3 protein: CAISGPPTSNEQFF
CDR3 DNA: TGTGCCATCAGTGGACCTCCGACTAGCAATGAGCAGTTCTTC

J gene: TRBJ2-2
V gene: TRBV6-5
clone size: NA
D gene: NA
CDR3 protein: CASSYRGGELFF
CDR3 DNA: TGTGCCAGCAGTTACAGGGGCGGGGAGCTGTTTTTT

J gene: TRBJ2-1
V gene: TRBV7-3
clone size: once
D gene: TRBD1
CDR3 protein: CASSLGQRYNEQFF
CDR3 DNA: TGTGCCAGCAGCTTGGGACAGCGATACAATGAGCAGTTCTTC

J gene: TRBJ1-4
V gene: TRBV19
clone size: NA
D gene: NA
CDR3 protein: CASVSPRTRNEKLFF
CDR3 DNA: TGTGCCAGCGTGAGCCCTAGGACTCGTAATGAAAAACTGTTTTTT

J gene: TRBJ1-1
V gene: TRBV6-5
clone size: NA
D gene: NA
CDR3 protein: CASSLIVTEAFF
CDR3 DNA: TGTGCCAGCAGCCTTATAGTCACTGAAGCTTTCTTT

J gene: TRBJ1-2
V gene: TRBV29-1
clone size: few
D gene: TRBD1
CDR3 protein: CSVSPDRNYGYTF
CDR3 DNA: TGCAGCGTTAGTCCGGACAGGAACTATGGCTACACCTTC

J gene: TRBJ2-1
V gene: TRBV7-3
clone size: NA
D gene: TRBD2
CDR3 protein: CASSLTLAGSNEQFF
CDR3 DNA: TGTGCCAGCAGCTTAACGCTAGCGGGATCTAATGAGCAGTTCTTC

J gene: TRBJ1-1
V gene: TRBV7-2
clone size: NA
D gene: NA
CDR3 protein: CASRPSPNTEAFF
CDR3 DNA: TGTGCCAGCAGGCCCAGTCCAAACACTGAAGCTTTCTTT

J gene: TRBJ2-1
V gene: TRBV7-2
clone size: few
D gene: NA
CDR3 protein: CASSQGALLFF
CDR3 DNA: TGTGCCAGCAGCCAAGGGGCGCTGCTGTTCTTC

J gene: TRBJ1-1
V gene: TRBV4-2
clone size: once
D gene: NA
CDR3 protein: CASSQESGANTEAFF
CDR3 DNA: TGTGCCAGCAGCCAAGAGTCGGGAGCGAACACTGAAGCTTTCTTT

J gene: TRBJ2-1
V gene: TRBV6-2/TRBV6-3
clone size: NA
D gene: TRBD1
CDR3 protein: CASSPTGGNEQFF
CDR3 DNA: TGTGCCAGCAGCCCGACAGGGGGCAATGAGCAGTTCTTC

J gene: TRBJ2-3
V gene: TRBV7-9
clone size: NA
D gene: TRBD2
CDR3 protein: CASSSDRGGTDTQYF
CDR3 DNA: TGTGCCAGCAGCTCCGACCGGGGGGGCACAGATACGCAGTATTTT

J gene: TRBJ1-1
V gene: TRBV5-4
clone size: once
D gene: TRBD1
CDR3 protein: CASSLALDRGNTEAFF
CDR3 DNA: TGTGCCAGCAGCTTGGCCCTGGACAGGGGGAACACTGAAGCTTTCTTT

J gene: TRBJ2-3
V gene: TRBV27
clone size: NA
D gene: NA
CDR3 protein: CASSLEQTSTDTQYF
CDR3 DNA: TGTGCCAGCAGTTTAGAACAGACTAGCACAGATACGCAGTATTTT

J gene: TRBJ1-1
V gene: TRBV5-1
clone size: NA
D gene: NA
CDR3 protein: CASAFGPGDELNTEAFF
CDR3 DNA: TGCGCCAGCGCCTTCGGACCGGGAGACGAACTGAACACTGAAGCTTTCTTT

J gene: TRBJ2-3
V gene: TRBV28
clone size: NA
D gene: NA
CDR3 protein: CASSHRDPLTDTQYF
CDR3 DNA: TGTGCCAGCAGCCACCGGGACCCCCTCACAGATACGCAGTATTTT

J gene: TRBJ1-2
V gene: TRBV5-6
clone size: NA
D gene: NA
CDR3 protein: CASVRIRGHGYTF
CDR3 DNA: TGTGCCAGCGTCCGTATAAGGGGCCATGGCTACACCTTC

J gene: TRBJ2-7
V gene: TRBV18
clone size: NA
D gene: TRBD2
CDR3 protein: CASSPGLGDYYEQYF
CDR3 DNA: TGTGCCAGCTCACCGGGACTAGGGGACTACTACGAGCAGTACTTC

J gene: TRBJ1-1
V gene: TRBV11-2
clone size: NA
D gene: NA
CDR3 protein: CASSLAHQGLNTEAFF
CDR3 DNA: TGTGCCAGCAGCTTAGCCCATCAGGGCCTGAACACTGAAGCTTTCTTT

J gene: TRBJ2-3
V gene: TRBV11-3
clone size: NA
D gene: NA
CDR3 protein: CASSTTPDTQYF
CDR3 DNA: TGTGCCAGCAGCACCACCCCGGATACGCAGTATTTT

J gene: TRBJ2-2
V gene: TRBV29-1
clone size: once
D gene: NA
CDR3 protein: CSVENRGSGELFF
CDR3 DNA: TGCAGCGTTGAAAATCGGGGGAGCGGGGAGCTGTTTTTT

J gene: TRBJ1-4
V gene: TRBV14
clone size: NA
D gene: NA
CDR3 protein: CASSQLQYNEKLFF
CDR3 DNA: TGTGCCAGCAGCCAACTACAGTATAATGAAAAACTGTTTTTT

J gene: TRBJ2-7
V gene: TRBV24-1
clone size: NA
D gene: TRBD1
CDR3 protein: CATSDWDRGDEQYF
CDR3 DNA: TGTGCCACCAGTGATTGGGACAGGGGGGACGAGCAGTACTTC

J gene: TRBJ2-7
V gene: TRBV5-1
clone size: NA
D gene: NA
CDR3 protein: CASSGEAYEQYF
CDR3 DNA: TGCGCCAGCAGCGGGGAGGCCTACGAGCAGTACTTC

J gene: TRBJ1-1
V gene: TRBV29-1
clone size: NA
D gene: TRBD1
CDR3 protein: CSAPGQTNTEAFF
CDR3 DNA: TGCAGCGCGCCGGGACAGACGAACACTGAAGCTTTCTTT